Shown below are 28 T cell receptor beta chains from a single sample sequenced in a study of cytomegalovirus exposure and HLA in healthy donors. PCR employed 60 Vbeta and 13 Jbeta primers. Profiling relied on immunoSEQ multiplex PCR, and the TCRdb table lists in-frame clones only, not all of them. The profile covers roughly 190,000 clones, with 70% to 80% appearing a single time and approximately 1.5% taken by the ten largest. The specimen sequenced was PBMCs. The receptor source for this set is a girl between 5 and 17 years old in good health and CMV-seropositive.

The chain has TRBV2 and TRBJ1-5; tentatively, D is TRBD1 (5 bases). This CDR3 has 14 residues. Deletions cut 1 base from V and 5 bases from J, with 9 bases between. CDR1 and CDR2 (germline): SNHLY, FYNNEI. The CDR3 bases are TGTGCCAGCAGTGAAGGGAGGGGATATCAGCCCCAGCATTTT. This encodes CASSEGRGYQPQHF.

The rearrangement uses TRBV4-2 and TRBJ2-1, with unresolved D. The CDR3 covers 17 residues. Trimming stripped 1 base from V and 1 base from J, with 14 bases between. Germline V CDR1 and CDR2: LGHNA, YNFKEQ. The CDR3 sequence: CASSQVEASSSYNEQFF. The CDR3, as DNA: TGTGCCAGCAGCCAAGTAGAAGCGTCCTCTTCCTACAATGAGCAGTTCTTC.

The J gene is TRBJ2-2, the V gene TRBV7-9, with D possibly TRBD2 on 5 matching bases. The CDR3 loop spans 16 amino acids. V shed 2 bases and J shed 3 bases, with 13 bases lying between them. Per the germline V gene, CDR1 is SEHNR and CDR2 is FQNEAQ (reference sequence). CDR3 in amino acids: CASSLYTFGDTGELFF. The CDR3 DNA is TGTGCCAGCAGCTTATACACATTCGGGGACACCGGGGAGCTGTTTTTT.

This rearrangement joins TRBV30 to TRBJ2-2; 8 bases are a match to TRBD2. CDR3 size: 14 residues. J gave up 6 bases and V 0 bases, and 3 bases lay outside the gene matches. Germline CDR1 and CDR2: GTSNPN and SVGIG (reference sequence). The CDR3 protein is CAWSVSGGAGELFF. The DNA of the CDR3 is TGTGCCTGGAGTGTATCGGGAGGGGCCGGGGAGCTGTTTTTT.

V is TRBV29-1 and J is TRBJ2-2, with D possibly being TRBD2 (6 bases). Trimming took off 0 bases at V and 5 bases at J, with 16 bases between the two ends. Germline CDR1 is SQVTM and CDR2 is ANQGSEA. The CDR3 runs to 16 residues. CDR3 sequence (DNA): TGCAGCGTTGAAGAGGTGTGGGGGGAGTCGACCGGGGAGCTGTTTTTT. Its translation is CSVEEVWGESTGELFF.

This clone appeared once. The rearrangement joins TRBV6-5 to TRBJ1-1; D is unresolved. With 2 bases removed from V and 7 bases from J, the gap between germline ends came to 14 bases. Looked up from germline, CDR1 is MNHEY and CDR2 is SVGAGI. This CDR3 is built from 14 residues. The CDR3 region is CASSYGRGQSEAFF. As DNA, the CDR3 is TGTGCCAGCAGTTACGGGCGGGGTCAGAGTGAAGCTTTCTTT.

The chain has TRBV7-2 and TRBJ2-1, with a possible D match to TRBD2 (6 bases). CDR1 and CDR2 (germline): SGHTA, FQGNSA. Trimming removed 5 bases at V and 4 bases at J, with 18 bases between. The CDR3 consists of 16 residues. The CDR3 reads CASSPPGLSAYNEQFF. The DNA for the CDR3 is TGTGCCAGCAGCCCACCGGGACTTAGCGCGTACAATGAGCAGTTCTTC.

The chain joins TRBV7-2 to TRBJ1-2, with 9 bases lining up with TRBD1. Trimming removed 5 bases from V and 3 bases from J; junction bases left unmatched: 4. CDR3 size: 14 residues. Germline-derived CDR1 and CDR2 are SGHTA and FQGNSA. CDR3 DNA: TGTGCCAGCAGCACGAGACAGGGGGACTATGGCTACACCTTC. As protein: CASSTRQGDYGYTF. Using reference TRBV7-2 and TRBJ1-2 for the parts outside the CDR3, the full variable domain is GAGVSQSPSNKVTEKGKDVELRCDPISGHTALYWYRQSLGQGLEFLIYFQGNSAPDKSGLPSDRFSAERTGGSVSTLTIQRTQQEDSAVYLCASSTRQGDYGYTFGSGTRLTVV.

On this clone itself: Within the sample, other DNA sequences also encode this same CDR3. The gene calls are TRBV11-2 and TRBJ2-7; D unresolved. Germline CDR1 is SGHAT and CDR2 is FQNNGV. Trimming removed 5 bases at V and 2 bases at J, with 4 bases between. This CDR3 contains 11 residues. CDR3 coding DNA: TGTGCCAGCAGCCTCGCCTACGAGCAGTACTTC. Translating it yields CASSLAYEQYF. Complete variable domain (other parts from reference TRBV11-2 and TRBJ2-7): EAGVAQSPRYKIIEKRQSVAFWCNPISGHATLYWYQQILGQGPKLLIQFQNNGVVDDSQLPKDRFSAERLKGVDSTLKIQPAKLEDSAVYLCASSLAYEQYFGPGTRLTVT.

The gene calls are TRBV7-2 and TRBJ1-4; the D gene is possibly TRBD1 (6 bases). This CDR3 has 18 amino acids. Germline loops: CDR1 SGHTA, CDR2 FQGNSA. V lost 4 bases to trimming and J lost 0 bases, with 18 bases between them. CDR3 bases: TGTGCCAGCAGCTCGGACAGTTTTCTTGTTGCAACTAATGAAAAACTGTTTTTT. Amino acids: CASSSDSFLVATNEKLFF. Full variable domain (rest looked up from reference TRBV7-2 and TRBJ1-4): GAGVSQSPSNKVTEKGKDVELRCDPISGHTALYWYRQSLGQGLEFLIYFQGNSAPDKSGLPSDRFSAERTGGSVSTLTIQRTQQEDSAVYLCASSSDSFLVATNEKLFFGSGTQLSVL.

The chain links TRBV4-1 to TRBJ2-2; D ambiguous. Per the germline V gene, CDR1 is MGHRA and CDR2 is YSYEKL. The CDR3 is 14 amino acids. Trimming removed 4 bases from V and 0 bases from J, with 6 bases in between. The CDR3 region is CASSPTTNTGELFF. Written as DNA, the CDR3 is TGCGCCAGCAGCCCTACTACGAACACCGGGGAGCTGTTTTTT.

CDR3 sequence reads: CASGLPSSYEQYF. The CDR3 DNA reads TGTGCTAGTGGTTTGCCGTCTTCCTACGAGCAGTACTTC. The V and J genes are TRBV12-5 and TRBJ2-5, with D hard to call. The J call could be wrong; TRBJ2-7 is a better fit for the DNA end. Germline V CDR1 and CDR2: LGHNT, FRNRAP. The CDR3 totals 13 residues.

The chain recombines TRBV5-1 with TRBJ1-4, with 7 bases matching TRBD1. This CDR3 is built from 15 residues. Germline V gives CDR1 SGHRS, CDR2 YFSETQ. Losses at the gene ends were 4 bases for V and 5 bases for J; bases not matched to a gene: 8. The CDR3 is CASSSRDSLNEKLFF. The CDR3 region has the DNA TGCGCCAGCAGCAGCCGGGACAGCCTAAATGAAAAACTGTTTTTT.

This sequence joins TRBV23-1 and TRBJ2-4, with TRBD2 matching 10 bases. TRBV23-1 is identified as an open reading frame with a role that is uncertain. Germline trimming cut 6 bases from V and 1 base from J; bases unmatched to any gene: 18. This CDR3 is 20 amino acids long. Written as DNA, the CDR3 is TGCGCCAGCAGATGGAGGTGGTTAGCGGGGGGCAAAAGGGCCAAAAACATTCAGTACTTC. Encoded protein: CASRWRWLAGGKRAKNIQYF.

V is TRBV27 and J is TRBJ1-5, with unresolved D. Trimming took 6 bases from V and 2 from J, leaving 14 bases between them. The CDR3 is 15 residues long. Per germline, CDR1 MNHEY and CDR2 SMNVEV (reference sequence). The CDR3 DNA sequence: TGTGCCAGCAGGGTGAGCGCTTCTGGCAATCAGCCCCAGCATTTT. Its translation is CASRVSASGNQPQHF.

This chain links TRBV2 with TRBJ1-5, with 9 bases identical to TRBD1. The V segment lost 4 bases and the J segment 6 bases; nucleotides outside the gene matches: 4. The CDR3 is made up of 14 amino acids. The germline gives CDR1 SNHLY, CDR2 FYNNEI. CDR3 DNA: TGTGCCAGCAGTGGAGGGACAGGGTTTCAGCCCCAGCATTTT. It translates to CASSGGTGFQPQHF.

The genes are TRBV6-5 and TRBJ1-3; D call uncertain. Germline loops: CDR1 MNHEY, CDR2 SVGAGI. The CDR3 contains 14 residues. V shed 6 bases and J shed 4 bases, with 13 bases lying between them. CDR3 sequence: CASSIDRWGNTIYF. The CDR3 DNA reads TGTGCCAGCAGCATCGATCGGTGGGGAAACACCATATATTTT.

The chain links TRBV11-2 to TRBJ2-7; TRBD1 matches 8 bases. Germline V CDR1 and CDR2: SGHAT, FQNNGV. The CDR3 extends over 16 amino acids. V shed 5 bases and J 1 base; nucleotides not matched to a gene: 10. CDR3 nucleotide sequence: TGTGCCAGCAGCCCCCGATGGGGACAGGTGTCCTACGAGCAGTACTTC. Protein product: CASSPRWGQVSYEQYF.

The V call is TRBV28, the J call TRBJ2-7; 8 bases map to TRBD1. J gave up 1 base and V 5 bases, and 10 bases lay outside the gene matches. The germline gives CDR1 MDHEN, CDR2 SYDVKM. The CDR3 contains 16 residues. The CDR3 sequence: CASSARQGKGSYEQYF. CDR3 in DNA: TGTGCCAGCAGTGCGCGACAGGGGAAGGGATCCTACGAGCAGTACTTC.

The rearrangement uses TRBV7-2 and TRBJ2-7; tentative D call: TRBD2 (7 bases). V was shortened by 0 bases and J by 5 bases, with 11 bases between the two germline ends. CDR3 length equals 14 residues. Germline values: CDR1 SGHTA, CDR2 FQGNSA. For the CDR3, the DNA is TGTGCCAGCAGCTTAGCGGGGGGGCCAAACGAGCAGTACTTC. It encodes CASSLAGGPNEQYF.

This clone has more than one count but fewer than ten. The chain joins TRBV7-8 to TRBJ1-3; 7 bases are a match to TRBD1. Germline lookup yields CDR1 SGHVS and CDR2 FQNEAQ. The CDR3 length is 14 residues. V trimming: 8 bases; J trimming: 6 bases; junction bases outside the gene matches: 10. CDR3 DNA: TGTGCCAGCCAAGCGACAGGGAAAAAAAACACCATATATTTT. As protein: CASQATGKKNTIYF. The whole variable domain, remainder taken from reference TRBV7-8 and TRBJ1-3, is GAGVSQSPRYKVAKRGQDVALRCDPISGHVSLFWYQQALGQGPEFLTYFQNEAQLDKSGLPSDRFFAERPEGSVSTLKIQRTQQEDSAVYLCASQATGKKNTIYFGEGSWLTVV.

The V gene is TRBV5-8, the J gene TRBJ2-4; TRBD1 matches at 12 bases. Per the germline V gene, CDR1 is SGHTS and CDR2 is YDEGEE. CDR3 length: 16 amino acids. With 4 bases clipped from V and 7 bases from J, the junction kept 9 bases outside the gene matches. The CDR3 region has the DNA TGTGCCAGCAGCCCCGGGACAGGGGGCGCGAGGAACATTCAGTACTTC. Amino acid sequence: CASSPGTGGARNIQYF.

This chain uses TRBV30 with TRBJ2-7, with 8 positions matching TRBD1. Germline V gene lookup returns CDR1 GTSNPN and CDR2 SVGIG (reference sequence). The CDR3 has 14 residues. V shed 1 base and J 9 bases; nucleotides not matched to a gene: 11. Written as DNA, the CDR3 is TGTGCCTGGAGTGACTACGGGACAGGCCTGACGCAGTACTTC. The encoded protein is CAWSDYGTGLTQYF.

On this clone itself: Other DNA sequences in the same sample also yield this CDR3. The chain joins TRBV11-2 to TRBJ2-5; weak D call: TRBD1 (6 bases). Germline CDR1 reads SGHAT; CDR2 reads FQNNGV. Trimming left V 0 bases short and J 4 bases short, with 9 bases between. The CDR3 consists of 14 residues. In DNA form, the CDR3 reads TGTGCCAGCAGCTTAGACAGGGGTGGAGAGACCCAGTACTTC. It encodes CASSLDRGGETQYF.

The rearrangement uses TRBV9 and TRBJ2-3, with a possible D match to TRBD1 (6 bases). This CDR3 has 17 residues. Trimming removed 4 bases from V and 0 bases from J, with 18 bases in between. CDR1 and CDR2 (germline): SGDLS, YYNGEE. CDR3 sequence: CASSPRSGTTSTDTQYF. CDR3 bases: TGTGCCAGCAGCCCCCGGTCCGGGACAACTAGCACAGATACGCAGTATTTT. The variable domain in full, completed from reference TRBV9 and TRBJ2-3, reads DSGVTQTPKHLITATGQRVTLRCSPRSGDLSVYWYQQSLDQGLQFLIQYYNGEERAKGNILERFSAQQFPDLHSELNLSSLELGDSALYFCASSPRSGTTSTDTQYFGPGTRLTVL.

This clone came up a few times. The rearrangement joins TRBV6-5 to TRBJ2-7; D unresolved. Trimming left V 2 bases short and J 1 base short, with 12 bases between. The CDR3 is 15 amino acids. Germline V lookup: CDR1 MNHEY, CDR2 SVGAGI. The CDR3, as DNA: TGTGCCAGCAGTTACGTGTATAGCTCGTCCTACGAGCAGTACTTC. Protein: CASSYVYSSSYEQYF.

V gene TRBV4-3 combines with J gene TRBJ1-6; TRBD1 might be the D (5 bases). Germline lookup yields CDR1 LGHNA and CDR2 YSLEER. The CDR3 is made up of 17 amino acids. V was cut by 0 bases and J by 4 bases, with 13 bases left in between. The CDR3 DNA follows: TGCGCCAGCAGCCAAGAGAAGGGGCCAAAATATAATTCACCCCTCCACTTT. Translated: CASSQEKGPKYNSPLHF.

V and J are TRBV11-2 and TRBJ1-1; no firm D call. The CDR3 covers 13 residues. Germline V gene sequence: CDR1 SGHAT, CDR2 FQNNGV. Trimming cost V 1 base and J 7 bases, with 10 bases left between them. CDR3 sequence (DNA): TGTGCCAGCAGCTTAGGTTCGGGTGGTGAAGCTTTCTTT. This sequence encodes CASSLGSGGEAFF.